This entry is about one T cell receptor (beta chain). The antigen is unknown. This entry comes from a study of cytomegalovirus exposure and HLA in healthy donors. Points from the study as a whole: Based on reports, TCR beta sequences accurately predicted HLA-A and HLA-B alleles for most subjects. It was shown in a later analysis that HLA-associated TCR beta chains were more clonally expanded than other, equally common chains. In a later analysis, a genetic analysis reported fewer productive-TCR N-insertions in an Asian-associated ancestry cluster than the cohort average.

This PCR relied on a set of 60 Vbeta primers and 13 Jbeta primers. Libraries were prepared by immunoSEQ multiplex PCR; TCRdb keeps only in-frame clonotypes and omits some of them. The sample lists about 140,000 clones; about three quarters were seen once. This CDR3 comprises 16 residues. The V end was cut by 6 bases, the J end by 6 bases, with 20 bases between. Germline CDR1 and CDR2: MDHEN and SYDVKM. Sequenced sample: PBMCs. The receptor comes from a male donor in good health and CMV-seropositive. The chain carries TRBV28 and TRBJ2-2; D is perhaps TRBD1 (5 bases). This chain's CDR3 is CASSFAGFSFSGELFF. Written as DNA, the CDR3 is TGTGCCAGCAGCTTTGCAGGGTTTAGCTTTTCCGGGGAGCTGTTTTTT.